One sample yielded the 21 T cell receptor beta chains listed below, sequenced in a study of post-analysis software for immune sequencing data. These TCRs' antigens remain unknown. General study points: Higher frequency in patients than in controls was seen for roughly five TRBV segments, with TRBV5-6, TRBV5-1 and TRBV20-1 among them.

Built from TCR beta cDNA, the libraries had unique molecular identifiers in them. TCRdb passed the PCR reads through MiXCR, listing each CDR3 protein once. Of about 540,000 distinct CDR3 sequences in the sample, around a third were seen once. Sequences were obtained from blood. Receptors originate from a girl aged 2-17 years with multiple sclerosis.

This clonotype was counted between two and nine times. The chain links TRBV29-1 to TRBJ1-5, with 9 bases matching TRBD1. Germline V gene data show CDR1 as SQVTM and CDR2 as ANQGSEA. CDR3 length equals 14 residues. Losses at the gene ends were 6 bases for V and 3 bases for J; bases not matched to a gene: 6. The chain's CDR3 is CSVVQGADNQPQHF. CDR3 sequence (DNA): TGCAGCGTCGTACAGGGGGCGGACAATCAGCCCCAGCATTTT.

The V and J genes are TRBV29-1 and TRBJ2-3; 7 nucleotides match TRBD2. Germline V gene data show CDR1 as SQVTM and CDR2 as ANQGSEA. The CDR3 extends over 14 amino acids. V lost 0 bases to trimming and J lost 1 base; unmatched junction nucleotides: 1. CDR3 amino acids: CSVEDLAGTDTQYF. In DNA, the CDR3 is TGCAGCGTTGAAGATCTAGCGGGCACAGATACGCAGTATTTT.

The chain recombines TRBV20-1 with TRBJ1-1; TRBD1 is a possible D gene (6 bases). Germline values: CDR1 DFQATT, CDR2 SNEGSKA (reference sequence). Trimming pared 3 bases from V and 2 bases from J, leaving 16 bases between. CDR3 length: 15 residues. In DNA, the CDR3 is TGCAGTGCTAGCAAACCGACAGGAATCAACACTGAAGCTTTCTTT. This codes for CSASKPTGINTEAFF.

This clonotype turned up a few times. The V and J genes are TRBV4-1 and TRBJ2-1, with D perhaps TRBD1 or TRBD2 (6 bases each). The CDR3 consists of 17 residues. Germline loops: CDR1 MGHRA, CDR2 YSYEKL. The V gene lost 3 bases and the J gene lost 3 bases, with 18 bases spanning the gap. The CDR3 spells CASSHPVGGAIYNEQFF. The CDR3 region has the DNA TGCGCCAGCAGCCATCCGGTGGGGGGCGCCATCTACAATGAGCAGTTCTTC.

The chain joins TRBV5-1 to TRBJ2-1; 7 bases fit TRBD2. CDR1 SGHRS and CDR2 YFSETQ come from the germline V gene. The V gene end was trimmed by 0 bases and the J gene end by 4 bases; junction bases not matched to a gene: 4. There are 15 residues in the CDR3. This CDR3 reads CASSLVGGFYNEQFF. In DNA, the CDR3 is TGCGCCAGCAGCTTGGTGGGGGGGTTTTACAATGAGCAGTTCTTC.

The rearrangement joins TRBV4-1 to TRBJ2-5, with TRBD1 matching 7 bases. Germline V gene sequence: CDR1 MGHRA, CDR2 YSYEKL. The CDR3 consists of 15 residues. With 3 bases clipped from V and 5 bases from J, the junction kept 9 bases outside the gene matches. CDR3 region: CASSHPGQRRETQYF. The CDR3 nucleotides are TGCGCCAGCAGCCACCCGGGACAGCGCCGTGAGACCCAGTACTTC.

This sequence joins TRBV12-3 or TRBV12-4 and TRBJ2-1, with TRBD2 as a possible D gene (6 bases). V lost 3 bases, J lost 9 bases, and 15 bases lay in between. This CDR3 has 14 amino acids. DNA of the CDR3: TGTGCCAGCAGTTTCCCCCCGACTAGTCGTGAGCAGTTCTTC. Protein sequence: CASSFPPTSREQFF.

The gene calls are TRBV6-5 and TRBJ2-1; D is unresolved. Germline values: CDR1 MNHEY, CDR2 SVGAGI. The CDR3 sequence is 12 residues long. Deletions cut 0 bases from V and 13 bases from J, with 10 bases between. Here the CDR3 reads CASSYSGQTQFF. The DNA for the CDR3 is TGTGCCAGCAGTTACTCCGGCCAGACCCAGTTCTTC.

This clonotype was observed a handful of times. The V and J genes are TRBV5-1 and TRBJ2-3; D not certain. Trimming removed 4 bases at V and 0 bases at J, with 15 bases between. The CDR3 is made up of 16 amino acids. Looked up from germline, CDR1 is SGHRS and CDR2 is YFSETQ. The CDR3 DNA sequence: TGCGCCAGCAGCATCCGGGTTACTTCTAGCACAGATACGCAGTATTTT. It is translated as CASSIRVTSSTDTQYF.

The CDR3 bases are TGTGCCAGCAGTGGGTCGGACAGGGGGCTTGGCAACGTCCTGACTTTC. Protein: CASSGSDRGLGNVLTF. This chain connects TRBV6-1 to TRBJ2-6, with 11 bases matching TRBD1. Germline lookup yields CDR1 MNHNS and CDR2 SASEGT. Trimming cost V 4 bases and J 9 bases; bases outside gene matches: 8. There are 16 residues in the CDR3.

This clonotype was seen a few times. The genes are TRBV6-1 and TRBJ2-5; tentatively, D is TRBD2 (5 bases). Trimming stripped 3 bases from V and 11 bases from J, with 16 bases between. The V gene's germline CDR1 is MNHNS and CDR2 SASEGT. This CDR3 comprises 13 residues. This chain's CDR3 is CASSEAGFGEQYF. In nucleotides, the CDR3 is TGTGCCAGCAGTGAGGCGGGCTTTGGGGAGCAGTACTTC.

This chain uses TRBV9 with TRBJ1-2; 10 positions agree with TRBD1. V lost 4 bases to trimming and J lost 3 bases; unmatched junction nucleotides: 6. Germline V gives CDR1 SGDLS, CDR2 YYNGEE. This CDR3 has 15 residues. In nucleotides, the CDR3 is TGTGCCAGCAGCCAACCGGGACAGGGGCACTATGGCTACACCTTC. Translation: CASSQPGQGHYGYTF.

This clonotype came up a few times. V usage is TRBV18 and J usage is TRBJ2-1; D possibly corresponds to TRBD2 (6 bases). V dropped 5 bases and J dropped 7 bases, with 18 bases sitting between them. The CDR3 spans 15 residues. Germline V gives CDR1 KGHSH, CDR2 LQKENI. The CDR3 DNA reads TGTGCCAGCTCAATAAGATCGGGGGACGGGAATGAGCAGTTCTTC. Amino acid sequence: CASSIRSGDGNEQFF.

The chain carries TRBV12-3 or TRBV12-4 and TRBJ2-1; D unresolved. This CDR3 is built from 15 residues. The V and J ends lost 5 bases and 0 bases respectively, with 11 bases between them. The CDR3 protein is CASSRTVSSYNEQFF. CDR3 nucleotide sequence: TGTGCCAGCAGTCGGACGGTTAGCTCCTACAATGAGCAGTTCTTC.

V gene TRBV5-1 combines with J gene TRBJ2-5, with 8 bases fitting TRBD1. Trimming removed 3 bases from V and 4 bases from J; junction bases left unmatched: 8. The CDR3 is made up of 15 amino acids. CDR1 and CDR2 (germline): SGHRS, YFSETQ. The CDR3 loop reads CASSSLSRGRETQYF. CDR3 nucleotide sequence: TGCGCCAGCAGCTCCCTATCCAGGGGGCGAGAGACCCAGTACTTC.

The J gene is TRBJ2-1, the V gene TRBV5-1; perhaps D is TRBD1 or TRBD2 (5 bases each). This CDR3 has 18 amino acids. The V end lost 4 bases, the J end lost 2 bases, and 22 bases lay between the germline ends. Germline V gene data show CDR1 as SGHRS and CDR2 as YFSETQ. CDR3: CASSLRDGPRTPYNEQFF. In DNA, the CDR3 is TGCGCCAGCAGCCTCCGGGACGGACCCCGAACACCCTACAATGAGCAGTTCTTC.

The V call is TRBV25-1, the J call TRBJ2-4; possible D gene TRBD1, 6 bases. Per the germline V gene, CDR1 is MGHDK and CDR2 is SYGVNS. The ends were cut back, 1 base at V and 4 bases at J, with 11 bases in the middle. This CDR3 contains 15 residues. The CDR3 coding sequence is TGTGCCAGCAGTGAATTCAGGGGCCAAAAAAACATTCAGTACTTC. The encoded protein is CASSEFRGQKNIQYF.

The chain employs TRBV7-9 and TRBJ2-1; 10 nucleotides align to TRBD2. From germline, CDR1 is SEHNR and CDR2 FQNEAQ (reference sequence). The CDR3 has 14 amino acids. V gave up 5 bases and J gave up 10 bases; unmatched junction bases: 8. In nucleotides, the CDR3 is TGTGCCAGCAGCCGAACTAGCGGGGTGGGAGAGCAGTTCTTC. Encoded protein: CASSRTSGVGEQFF.

This clonotype was observed a few times. This chain connects TRBV20-1 to TRBJ2-3; D gene unclear. The CDR3 has 15 residues. Germline-derived CDR1 and CDR2 are DFQATT and SNEGSKA (reference sequence). Trimming removed 5 bases at V and 0 bases at J, with 15 bases between. CDR3 sequence (DNA): TGCAGTGCTCCTCTCCACTCAACTAGCACAGATACGCAGTATTTT. Its protein is CSAPLHSTSTDTQYF.

The V and J genes are TRBV10-3 and TRBJ2-2; D is undetermined. Trimming took off 6 bases at V and 5 bases at J, with 10 bases between the two ends. The CDR3 consists of 13 residues. In germline, CDR1 is ENHRY, CDR2 SYGVKD. The CDR3 DNA follows: TGTGCCATCAGGGAGATTCGGACCGGGGAGCTGTTTTTT. It codes for CAIREIRTGELFF.

This clonotype turned up a few times. The chain uses TRBV2 and TRBJ2-5; 10 bases align to TRBD2. Losses at the gene ends were 4 bases for V and 5 bases for J; bases not matched to a gene: 7. Germline lookup yields CDR1 SNHLY and CDR2 FYNNEI. There are 15 residues in the CDR3. The CDR3 DNA follows: TGTGCCAGCAGTGCCGGGACTAGCGCGACGGAGACCCAGTACTTC. Encoded protein: CASSAGTSATETQYF.